This T cell receptor beta chain emerged from a study of identical twins. Overall study results and limits: Modelling underestimated the level of out-of-frame TCR alpha sharing observed in monozygotic twins. Cord blood beta clonotypes that were abundant carried fewer insertions, and memory repertoires showed no such trend.

The cDNA had a unique molecular identifier and a template-switch universal primer site. One entry per CDR3 protein, called by TCRdb with MiXCR from the 5' RACE reads. The data contain 410,000 or so distinct CDR3 sequences, about 18% of them seen just once; the ten biggest clones take up 9% to 15%. As regards this clonotype: Its antigen is currently unknown.

The CDR3 contains 16 residues. From germline, CDR1 is SGDLS and CDR2 YYNGEE. J was trimmed by 2 bases and V by 0 bases; bases with no gene match: 5. Sequencing was performed on naive T cells sorted from blood. This receptor was obtained from a man aged 50-60 years in good health. This sequence joins TRBV9 and TRBJ2-1; TRBD2 aligns across 7 bases. This CDR3 reads CASSVVLGGAYNEQFF. The CDR3 DNA is TGTGCCAGCAGCGTAGTTCTGGGAGGGGCCTACAATGAGCAGTTCTTC.